This T cell receptor beta chain was captured by sequencing in a study of shared clonotypes between healthy human individuals. At the level of the study: The cohort comprised two women and a few men. Their ages spanned 18 to 49 years. Each donor had three CD4 naive, three CD4 memory, two CD8 naive and one CD8 memory plate. Study observations and caveats: Naive subsets tended to show greater estimated richness than memory subsets.

The CDR3 runs to 19 residues. Losses at the gene ends were 4 bases for V and 7 bases for J; bases not matched to a gene: 20. Germline V CDR1 and CDR2: SEHNR, FQNEAQ (reference sequence). Positive CCR7 selection of CD45RO-negative cells yielded the naive CD8 cells, and terminally differentiated effector memory CD45RA+ cells were excluded. Under the authors' procedure: As immunoSEQ supplied junction-only sequences (without quality scores), filtering differed. Produced via immunoSEQ multiplex PCR; TCRdb's table is partial and in-frame only. D and trimming were read from the DNA, whereas the V and J calls and clone size are those reported in that table. The profile shows some 2.1 million clones, just under 95% of them singletons. Turning to this clone: Its specificity is not known.

V usage is TRBV7-9 and J usage is TRBJ2-3; 10 positions match TRBD1. The source is a man between 18 and 29 years old in good health. Sequencing was performed on naive CD8+ T cells sorted from blood. The CDR3 here is CASSSNRGQGSGIVNTQYF. The CDR3 coding sequence is TGTGCCAGCAGCTCCAACAGGGGACAGGGGTCAGGAATAGTAAATACGCAGTATTTT.